This TCR beta chain was retrieved from a study of blood T cell repertoires in COVID-19. Assay: immunoSEQ multiplex PCR; the TCRdb copy retains only in-frame clones and omits some. Of just over 650,000 clones in the sample, about 87% were seen once. V was clipped by 5 bases and J by 4 bases; unmatched bases: 10. Germline CDR1 is SGHTA and CDR2 is FQGTGA. This CDR3 has 15 residues. The TCR originated in a woman under 30 with acute or convalescent COVID-19. This rearrangement joins TRBV7-3 to TRBJ1-2; 7 bases are a match to TRBD1. Sequencing was done on a sample of peripheral blood. CDR3 in DNA: TGTGCCAGCAGCCCCTCACAGGGGTTGGGCTATGGCTACACCTTC. This codes for CASSPSQGLGYGYTF.